This entry concerns a single T cell receptor beta chain. These data belong to a study of blood T cell repertoires in COVID-19. Study in general: Researchers got acute and convalescent COVID-19 samples from the United States, Italy and Spain. Sources were T cells, B-cell-depleted T cells, or PBMCs; the material itself was cDNA or gDNA.

Methods used by the authors: Counts of nucleated cells, estimated from reference gene primer amplification, were obtained. Clones were sequenced by immunoSEQ multiplex PCR, and TCRdb holds only the in-frame ones, with some missing. That table is the source of V, J and clone size, and D and trimming were worked out from the DNA. The sample holds about 190,000 clones; under 80% are singletons and the top ten take around an eighth. The CDR3 spans 15 residues. V was shortened by 4 bases and J by 7 bases, with 19 bases between the two germline ends. CDR1 is LGHNA, CDR2 YNFKEQ, per germline. Sequenced input: peripheral blood. The origin of this receptor is a man aged 45 to 65 who had recovered from COVID-19. This sequence joins TRBV4-2 and TRBJ1-2; D ambiguous. CDR3 sequence: CASSPQTSSPFGYTF. The CDR3, as DNA: TGTGCCAGCAGCCCTCAGACATCAAGTCCTTTTGGCTACACCTTC.